The next 23 T cell receptor beta chains were all read from a single sample in a study of cytomegalovirus exposure and HLA in healthy donors. A multiplex PCR was run with 60 Vbeta primers and 13 Jbeta primers. Sequenced by immunoSEQ multiplex PCR; TCRdb stores in-frame clones only, minus some. The data contain 150,000 to 200,000 clones, roughly 75% of them singletons. Source material: PBMCs. These receptors came from a woman in her thirties in good health and CMV-seronegative.

V and J are TRBV18 and TRBJ2-1; 8 positions match TRBD2. This CDR3 is built from 16 residues. Looked up from germline, CDR1 is KGHSH and CDR2 is LQKENI. The trim removed 3 bases at V and 10 bases at J, leaving 14 bases unmatched. CDR3 protein: CASSPFVAGRGMEQFF. The DNA for the CDR3 is TGTGCCAGCTCACCGTTTGTAGCGGGGAGGGGAATGGAGCAGTTCTTC.

The chain recombines TRBV27 with TRBJ2-5, with D uncertain. The J call may be incorrect, as the DNA end agrees better with TRBJ2-7. Per the germline V gene, CDR1 is MNHEY and CDR2 is SMNVEV (reference sequence). This CDR3 is 11 amino acids long. CDR3 in amino acids: CASSSTYEQYF. Written as DNA, the CDR3 is TGTGCCAGCAGTTCCACCTACGAGCAGTACTTC.

The V call is TRBV5-6, the J call TRBJ1-2; TRBD1 agrees at 9 bases. V gave up 5 bases and J gave up 2 bases; unmatched junction bases: 10. This CDR3 is built from 16 residues. Germline V gene sequence: CDR1 SGHDT, CDR2 YYEEEE. The CDR3 protein is CASSVGMDRGNYGYTF. For the CDR3, the DNA is TGTGCCAGCAGTGTGGGAATGGACAGGGGAAACTATGGCTACACCTTC.

The J gene is TRBJ1-5, the V gene TRBV15; D perhaps matches TRBD1 (6 bases). Trimming left V 1 base short and J 8 bases short, with 24 bases between. This CDR3 contains 18 residues. Germline V lookup: CDR1 LNHNV, CDR2 YYDKDF (reference sequence). The CDR3 nucleotides are TGTGCCACCAGCAGAGGCGCTTCTTCCCACAGGGATACAGAGCCCCAGCATTTT. This gives the protein CATSRGASSHRDTEPQHF.

This chain connects TRBV6-1 to TRBJ1-1; a weak D match, TRBD1 (6 bases). From germline, CDR1 is MNHNS and CDR2 SASEGT. CDR3 size: 13 residues. The V end lost 6 bases, the J end lost 4 bases, and 12 bases lay between the germline ends. The CDR3 protein is CASSTGPGTEAFF. Written as DNA, the CDR3 is TGTGCCAGCAGCACAGGGCCGGGCACTGAAGCTTTCTTT.

The gene calls are TRBV5-6 and TRBJ2-7; TRBD1 aligns across 8 bases. CDR3 length: 16 residues. CDR1 is SGHDT and CDR2 is YYEEEE in the germline V gene. Trimming removed 0 bases from V and 9 bases from J; junction bases left unmatched: 14. The CDR3 is CASSLDTTGVRDVQYF. The CDR3 DNA sequence: TGTGCCAGCAGCTTGGACACGACAGGGGTAAGGGACGTGCAGTACTTC.

The chain carries TRBV18 and TRBJ2-5, with D perhaps TRBD2 (5 bases). CDR1 is KGHSH and CDR2 is LQKENI in the germline V gene. The CDR3 is 15 residues long. V lost 3 bases and J 9 bases, leaving 20 bases between the germline ends. The CDR3 DNA is TGTGCCAGCTCACCCTTTACAGTAGACATGGAGGCCCAGTACTTC. The encoded protein is CASSPFTVDMEAQYF.

V usage is TRBV4-3 and J usage is TRBJ1-6; 7 bases align to TRBD1. Germline-derived CDR1 and CDR2 are LGHNA and YSLEER. The CDR3 contains 14 residues. The trim removed 4 bases at V and 5 bases at J, leaving 2 bases unmatched. CDR3 sequence (DNA): TGCGCCAGCAGCCGGGACAGCAATAATTCACCCCTCCACTTT. It translates to CASSRDSNNSPLHF.

The rearrangement joins TRBV5-1 to TRBJ2-6; the match to TRBD1 covers 12 bases. V lost 3 bases to trimming and J lost 3 bases; unmatched junction nucleotides: 13. This CDR3 is 20 amino acids long. CDR1 and CDR2 (germline): SGHRS, YFSETQ. The CDR3 reads CASSSALDGTGGGGANVLTF. The CDR3 DNA sequence: TGCGCCAGCAGCTCGGCCCTAGACGGGACAGGGGGCGGTGGGGCCAACGTCCTGACTTTC.

With respect to this clone: The sample holds other DNA sequences that translate to the same CDR3. This rearrangement joins TRBV5-1 to TRBJ2-3, with 11 bases that match TRBD2. J gave up 3 bases and V 0 bases, and 0 bases lay outside the gene matches. The CDR3 covers 15 residues. The V gene's germline CDR1 is SGHRS and CDR2 YFSETQ. The CDR3 loop reads CASSLGLAGTDTQYF. The CDR3 DNA is TGCGCCAGCAGCTTGGGACTAGCGGGGACAGATACGCAGTATTTT.

This sequence joins TRBV19 and TRBJ2-7; 7 bases match TRBD1. The V gene's germline CDR1 is LNHDA and CDR2 SQIVND (reference sequence). The CDR3 is 16 amino acids. Losses at the gene ends were 2 bases for V and 3 bases for J; bases not matched to a gene: 10. CDR3 sequence: CASSIWGTEPIYEQYF. The CDR3 DNA follows: TGTGCCAGTAGTATATGGGGGACAGAACCAATCTACGAGCAGTACTTC.

The V call is TRBV15, the J call TRBJ1-5; 11 bases map to TRBD1. J lost 6 bases, V lost 3 bases, and 1 base had no gene match. Germline CDR1 reads LNHNV; CDR2 reads YYDKDF (reference sequence). There are 14 residues in the CDR3. In DNA, the CDR3 is TGTGCCACCAGCAGGGACAGGGGGCTTCAGCCCCAGCATTTT. Amino acids: CATSRDRGLQPQHF.

This chain links TRBV30 with TRBJ2-2; 12 positions agree with TRBD2. Germline lookup yields CDR1 GTSNPN and CDR2 SVGIG (reference sequence). V trimming: 8 bases; J trimming: 4 bases; junction bases outside the gene matches: 5. The CDR3 length is 14 residues. This CDR3 reads CAHPSGGATGELFF. In nucleotides, the CDR3 is TGTGCCCATCCTAGCGGGGGGGCCACCGGGGAGCTGTTTTTT.

The rearrangement uses TRBV5-6 and TRBJ2-4; 9 bases match TRBD2. The germline CDR1 and CDR2 sequences are SGHDT and YYEEEE. The CDR3 covers 15 residues. V was clipped by 4 bases and J by 8 bases; unmatched bases: 10. The CDR3 DNA reads TGTGCCAGCAGCGGAAGGCGGGGGGGCTATTACATTCAGTACTTC. The encoded protein is CASSGRRGGYYIQYF.

J is TRBJ1-1 and V is TRBV11-1; D ambiguous. Trimming shortened V by 3 bases and J by 4 bases, and 9 bases separated the two germline ends. The CDR3 extends over 13 amino acids. CDR1 is SGHAT, CDR2 FQDESV, per germline (reference sequence). The CDR3 DNA follows: TGTGCCAGCAGCTTGTATTCAGGCACTGAAGCTTTCTTT. Protein sequence: CASSLYSGTEAFF.

This sequence joins TRBV7-9 and TRBJ1-1; D possibly corresponds to TRBD1 (5 bases). V lost 2 bases and J 1 base, leaving 8 bases between the germline ends. This CDR3 comprises 14 residues. Germline assignment: CDR1 SEHNR and CDR2 FQNEAQ (reference sequence). CDR3 region: CASSLIGANTEAFF. In DNA form, the CDR3 reads TGTGCCAGCAGCTTAATTGGGGCGAACACTGAAGCTTTCTTT.

The chain is built from TRBV6-5 and TRBJ2-7; 8 bases agree with TRBD1. Germline V gene data show CDR1 as MNHEY and CDR2 as SVGAGI. The CDR3 is 14 amino acids. V was pared by 7 bases and J by 2 bases, with 7 bases of the junction left unmatched. CDR3 bases: TGTGCCAGCACCCTAGGACAGGGTGCCTACGAGCAGTACTTC. It specifies CASTLGQGAYEQYF.

This clone was seen only a few times. The chain uses TRBV14 and TRBJ1-2; D is perhaps TRBD1 (5 bases). CDR3 length equals 13 residues. Germline CDR1 reads SGHDN; CDR2 reads FVKESK. The ends were cut back, 4 bases at V and 6 bases at J, with 12 bases in the middle. The CDR3 region is CASSPGRGNGYTF. CDR3 nucleotide sequence: TGTGCCAGCAGCCCCGGTCGGGGGAATGGCTACACCTTC.

This clone was detected a few times. This rearrangement joins TRBV5-4 to TRBJ2-3, with D possibly being TRBD1 (6 bases). The CDR3 runs 14 residues. Germline lookup yields CDR1 SGHNT and CDR2 YYREEE (reference sequence). V was pared by 3 bases and J by 1 base, with 9 bases between. This chain's CDR3 is CASSSGVGTDTQYF. CDR3 DNA: TGTGCCAGCAGCTCAGGGGTAGGCACAGATACGCAGTATTTT.

V is TRBV2 and J is TRBJ1-2; 7 bases are shared with TRBD1. The junction had 10 bases not matched to a gene; V was cut back by 8 bases and J by 7 bases. The CDR3 extends over 13 amino acids. Germline V gene lookup returns CDR1 SNHLY and CDR2 FYNNEI. For the CDR3, the DNA is TGTGCCAGCCTCCGAACAGGGGCGGGTGGCTACACCTTC. This sequence encodes CASLRTGAGGYTF.

The genes are TRBV9 and TRBJ2-1, with a tentative D call TRBD2 (5 bases). V dropped 2 bases and J dropped 8 bases, with 17 bases sitting between them. Germline V CDR1 and CDR2: SGDLS, YYNGEE. The CDR3 extends over 15 amino acids. The CDR3 sequence: CASSVGHLPGDEQFF. The CDR3 coding sequence is TGTGCCAGCAGCGTCGGCCACTTGCCCGGGGATGAGCAGTTCTTC. Filled out from reference TRBV9 and TRBJ2-1, the complete variable domain reads DSGVTQTPKHLITATGQRVTLRCSPRSGDLSVYWYQQSLDQGLQFLIQYYNGEERAKGNILERFSAQQFPDLHSELNLSSLELGDSALYFCASSVGHLPGDEQFFGPGTRLTVL.

This clone was seen ten or more times. This rearrangement joins TRBV6-4 to TRBJ2-6; D remains unclear. Trimming pared 2 bases from V and 0 bases from J, leaving 5 bases between. The CDR3 totals 15 residues. Germline V CDR1 and CDR2: MRHNA, SNTAGT. The CDR3 protein is CASSDRHSGANVLTF. In DNA, the CDR3 is TGTGCCAGCAGTGACCGACACTCTGGGGCCAACGTCCTGACTTTC.

This chain links TRBV7-2 with TRBJ1-5, with a weak D call TRBD1 (5 bases). V lost 2 bases and J lost 0, with 5 bases in between. Germline CDR1 is SGHTA and CDR2 is FQGNSA. CDR3 length: 14 residues. The CDR3 is CASSLQGSNQPQHF. The CDR3 DNA reads as TGTGCCAGCAGCTTACAGGGTAGCAATCAGCCCCAGCATTTT.